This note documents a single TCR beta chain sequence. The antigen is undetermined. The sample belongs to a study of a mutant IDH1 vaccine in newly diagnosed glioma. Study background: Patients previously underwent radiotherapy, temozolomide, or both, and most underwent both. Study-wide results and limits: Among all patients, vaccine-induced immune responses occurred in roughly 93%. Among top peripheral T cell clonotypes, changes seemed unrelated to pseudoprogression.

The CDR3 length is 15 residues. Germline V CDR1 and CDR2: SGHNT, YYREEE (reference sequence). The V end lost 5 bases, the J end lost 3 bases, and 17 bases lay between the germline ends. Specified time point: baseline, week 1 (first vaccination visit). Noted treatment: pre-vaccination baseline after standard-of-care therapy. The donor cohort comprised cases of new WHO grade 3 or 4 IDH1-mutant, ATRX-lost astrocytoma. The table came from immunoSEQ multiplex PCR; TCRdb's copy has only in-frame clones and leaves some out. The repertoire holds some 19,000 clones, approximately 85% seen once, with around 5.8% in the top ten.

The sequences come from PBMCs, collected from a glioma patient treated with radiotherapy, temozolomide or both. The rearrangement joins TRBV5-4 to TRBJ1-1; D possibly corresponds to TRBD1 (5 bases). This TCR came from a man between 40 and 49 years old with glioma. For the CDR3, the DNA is TGTGCCAGCAGTTTTGAGTGGGGGAAGGACACTGAAGCTTTCTTT. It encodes CASSFEWGKDTEAFF. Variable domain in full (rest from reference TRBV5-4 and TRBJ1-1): ETGVTQSPTHLIKTRGQQVTLRCSSQSGHNTVSWYQQALGQGPQFIFQYYREEENGRGNFPPRFSGLQFPNYSSELNVNALELDDSALYLCASSFEWGKDTEAFFGQGTRLTVV.